Below, 10 T cell receptor beta chains from the same sample are listed, as sequenced in a study of cytomegalovirus exposure and HLA in healthy donors. Both 60 Vbeta primers and 13 Jbeta primers went into the PCR. Method: immunoSEQ multiplex PCR; TCRdb's copy keeps in-frame clones and lacks some. Of 90,000 to 110,000 clones listed, roughly 71% were seen once; the top ten hold 5.4%. The source material was PBMCs. The receptors stem from a woman between 70 and 85 years old in good health and CMV-seropositive.

The V gene is TRBV19, the J gene TRBJ2-3; the match to TRBD2 covers 7 bases. CDR1 LNHDA and CDR2 SQIVND come from the germline V gene (reference sequence). The V gene end was trimmed by 1 base and the J gene end by 1 base; junction bases not matched to a gene: 11. CDR3 length: 18 residues. CDR3 bases: TGTGCCAGTAGTATAGGAGCGGGGCGGGGCCGCGGCACAGATACGCAGTATTTT. Protein: CASSIGAGRGRGTDTQYF.

The sample holds a few counts of this clone. The J gene is TRBJ2-7, the V gene TRBV10-3, with 7 bases lining up with TRBD1. With 10 bases clipped from V and 1 base from J, the junction kept 10 bases outside the gene matches. The CDR3 is made up of 14 amino acids. The germline gives CDR1 ENHRY, CDR2 SYGVKD. CDR3 DNA sequence: TGTGCCAATAGAGGGGACAGCGCTTCCTACGAGCAGTACTTC. It encodes CANRGDSASYEQYF.

The V gene is TRBV27, the J gene TRBJ1-6; D unresolved. CDR1 MNHEY and CDR2 SMNVEV come from the germline V gene (reference sequence). The V gene lost 5 bases and the J gene lost 7 bases, with 12 bases spanning the gap. This CDR3 comprises 14 residues. CDR3 sequence: CASSLSGLNSPLHF. As DNA, the CDR3 is TGTGCCAGCAGTCTTTCCGGACTGAATTCACCCCTCCACTTT.

This clone has just a few counts. The chain couples TRBV7-2 to TRBJ2-7; TRBD2 agrees at 8 bases. The CDR3 is 15 amino acids. V trimming: 1 base; J trimming: 4 bases; junction bases outside the gene matches: 6. In germline, CDR1 is SGHTA, CDR2 FQGNSA. The CDR3 coding sequence is TGTGCCAGCAGCTTAGGGAGCGGGGGTATGTACGAGCAGTACTTC. Its translation is CASSLGSGGMYEQYF.

The CDR3 sequence is CASSLGGTSYEQYF. As DNA, the CDR3 is TGTGCCAGCAGCTTGGGCGGGACCTCCTACGAGCAGTACTTC. J is TRBJ2-7 and V is TRBV5-4; D might be TRBD2 (6 bases). Per germline, CDR1 SGHNT and CDR2 YYREEE (reference sequence). V gave up 0 bases and J gave up 0 bases, with 7 bases separating them. This CDR3 comprises 14 residues.

This clone has just one count. The chain uses TRBV29-1 and TRBJ2-7; 10 positions match TRBD1. Losses at the gene ends were 8 bases for V and 3 bases for J; bases not matched to a gene: 7. In germline, CDR1 is SQVTM, CDR2 ANQGSEA. There are 13 residues in the CDR3. In DNA form, the CDR3 reads TGCAGCATTCGACAGGGGGCTTTCTACGAGCAGTACTTC. Translation: CSIRQGAFYEQYF.

This sequence joins TRBV30 and TRBJ2-3; 7 bases match TRBD2. The trim removed 5 bases at V and 6 bases at J, leaving 2 bases unmatched. The CDR3 spans 11 residues. The germline V gene encodes CDR1 GTSNPN and CDR2 SVGIG (reference sequence). The CDR3 sequence is CAWGGVDTQYF. The CDR3 nucleotides read TGTGCCTGGGGGGGGGTGGATACGCAGTATTTT.

The chain uses TRBV7-8 and TRBJ2-7; 8 bases fit TRBD2. The CDR3 has 18 amino acids. Looked up from germline, CDR1 is SGHVS and CDR2 is FQNEAQ. V was clipped by 2 bases and J by 0 bases; unmatched bases: 12. CDR3: CASSLLEARRGDSYEQYF. The DNA for the CDR3 is TGTGCCAGCAGCTTACTGGAGGCGCGGCGGGGGGACTCCTACGAGCAGTACTTC.

There are a few counts of this clone. The chain combines TRBV7-9 with TRBJ2-7; D not resolved. The germline gives CDR1 SEHNR, CDR2 FQNEAQ (reference sequence). This CDR3 contains 12 residues. Trimming took 4 bases from V and 2 from J, leaving 6 bases between them. The CDR3 spells CASSYQTYEQYF. CDR3 nucleotide sequence: TGTGCCAGCAGCTATCAAACCTACGAGCAGTACTTC.

The CDR3 loop is CASSLIAEHNEQFF. CDR3 bases: TGTGCCAGCAGCTTGATAGCGGAGCACAATGAGCAGTTCTTC. This sequence joins TRBV7-2 and TRBJ2-1; D is perhaps TRBD2 (6 bases). V shed 3 bases and J shed 5 bases, with 11 bases lying between them. Germline V gene sequence: CDR1 SGHTA, CDR2 FQGNSA. This CDR3 is 14 amino acids long.